These 23 T cell receptor beta chains came from one sample sequenced in a study of coeliac disease. The table came from immunoSEQ multiplex PCR; TCRdb's copy has only in-frame clones and leaves some out. The table has 3,000 to 5,000 clones, 59% seen once; the top ten hold 5.7%. The sequenced sample was lymphocytes from the gut lamina propria. Receptor source: a man aged 65 to 85 without celiac disease.

This clone turned up a few times. The chain combines TRBV5-6 with TRBJ1-3; TRBD1 matches 8 bases. The germline gives CDR1 SGHDT, CDR2 YYEEEE. J was trimmed by 1 base and V by 3 bases; bases with no gene match: 6. The CDR3 consists of 16 residues. CDR3 nucleotides: TGTGCCAGCAGCTGGGGACAGGCGTATTCTGGAAACACCATATATTTT. It encodes CASSWGQAYSGNTIYF.

This clone was counted between two and nine times. V and J are TRBV25-1 and TRBJ2-3; 9 bases are a match to TRBD1. The CDR3 sequence is 16 residues long. Germline CDR1 is MGHDK and CDR2 is SYGVNS. The J segment lost 5 bases and the V segment lost 4 bases, leaving 10 bases of the junction unmatched. CDR3 protein: CASSAWTGEIKDTQYF. CDR3 coding DNA: TGTGCCAGCAGTGCTTGGACAGGGGAGATAAAAGATACGCAGTATTTT. Full variable domain (outside the CDR3, taken from reference TRBV25-1 and TRBJ2-3): EADIYQTPRYLVIGTGKKITLECSQTMGHDKMYWYQQDPGMELHLIHYSYGVNSTEKGDLSSESTVSRIRTEHFPLTLESARPSHTSQYLCASSAWTGEIKDTQYFGPGTRLTVL.

The genes are TRBV7-9 and TRBJ2-5; 9 bases match TRBD2. The J call is doubtful: the DNA matches TRBJ2-7 better. Germline V gives CDR1 SEHNR, CDR2 FQNEAQ (reference sequence). The CDR3 is 14 amino acids. The CDR3, as DNA: TGTGCCAGCAGCTCCGGGGCTAGCGGGGTCGAGCAGTACTTC. It encodes CASSSGASGVEQYF.

The V gene is TRBV5-4, the J gene TRBJ1-3, with 10 nucleotides matching TRBD1. CDR1 is SGHNT, CDR2 YYREEE, per germline (reference sequence). The CDR3 loop spans 17 amino acids. V was pared by 0 bases and J by 1 base, with 4 bases of the junction left unmatched. The CDR3 sequence: CASSLAPGQGSGNTIYF. The CDR3 DNA reads as TGTGCCAGCAGCTTGGCTCCGGGACAGGGGTCTGGAAACACCATATATTTT.

V and J are TRBV7-2 and TRBJ2-7; no definite D call. V was pared by 4 bases and J by 5 bases, with 12 bases between. Germline lookup yields CDR1 SGHTA and CDR2 FQGNSA. CDR3 length: 13 amino acids. The CDR3 coding sequence is TGTGCCAGCAGCTACAGTAGGTTCAACGAGCAGTACTTC. Amino acids: CASSYSRFNEQYF. Full variable domain (remainder filled in from reference TRBV7-2 and TRBJ2-7): GAGVSQSPSNKVTEKGKDVELRCDPISGHTALYWYRQSLGQGLEFLIYFQGNSAPDKSGLPSDRFSAERTGGSVSTLTIQRTQQEDSAVYLCASSYSRFNEQYFGPGTRLTVT.

The count of this clone is one. The chain joins TRBV18 to TRBJ2-1; no firm D call. This CDR3 spans 18 amino acids. Germline V lookup: CDR1 KGHSH, CDR2 LQKENI. V dropped 3 bases and J dropped 0 bases, with 18 bases sitting between them. The CDR3 here is CASSPGSGGVISYNEQFF. DNA of the CDR3: TGTGCCAGCTCACCTGGGTCCGGCGGCGTGATCTCCTACAATGAGCAGTTCTTC.

CDR3 region: CASSRRQGAGEQYF. CDR3 coding DNA: TGTGCCAGCAGCCGACGACAGGGGGCAGGGGAGCAGTACTTC. The rearrangement links TRBV7-2 to TRBJ2-7; 10 bases map to TRBD1. This CDR3 has 14 residues. V was pared by 5 bases and J by 7 bases, with 8 bases of the junction left unmatched. Germline loops: CDR1 SGHTA, CDR2 FQGNSA.

This clone was seen more than once but under ten times. The chain links TRBV28 to TRBJ1-3; D remains unclear. V lost 8 bases to trimming and J lost 0 bases, with 5 bases between them. CDR1 is MDHEN, CDR2 SYDVKM, per germline. CDR3 size: 12 residues. The CDR3 DNA follows: TGTGCCAGCGGGCTCTCTGGAAACACCATATATTTT. Translating gives CASGLSGNTIYF.

This clone was seen a handful of times. As DNA, the CDR3 is TGCGCCAGCAGCCCCCCGAGCGGGGGGGCGGGAGATACGCAGTATTTT. Its protein product is CASSPPSGGAGDTQYF. This chain links TRBV5-1 with TRBJ2-3; 10 nucleotides agree with TRBD2. V trimming: 4 bases; J trimming: 5 bases; junction bases outside the gene matches: 10. The germline V gene encodes CDR1 SGHRS and CDR2 YFSETQ. The CDR3 spans 16 residues.

The gene calls are TRBV7-6 and TRBJ1-6; 7 bases are shared with TRBD1. With 1 base clipped from V and 7 bases from J, the junction kept 7 bases outside the gene matches. The V gene's germline CDR1 is SGHVS and CDR2 FNYEAQ. This CDR3 comprises 16 residues. CDR3 nucleotide sequence: TGTGCCAGCAGCTTAGGGAACAGGGGAGTGAATTCACCCCTCCACTTT. Translated: CASSLGNRGVNSPLHF.

This clone has just one count. The rearrangement joins TRBV5-6 to TRBJ2-3; 9 bases map to TRBD2. Germline loops: CDR1 SGHDT, CDR2 YYEEEE. Trimming cost V 5 bases and J 3 bases; bases outside gene matches: 4. The CDR3 extends over 14 amino acids. The CDR3 loop reads CASSAGGRTDTQYF. CDR3 DNA sequence: TGTGCCAGCAGTGCGGGGGGGCGAACAGATACGCAGTATTTT.

The chain links TRBV7-7 to TRBJ2-6; unclear D gene. CDR3 size: 19 residues. Deletions cut 5 bases from V and 5 bases from J, with 25 bases between. Looked up from germline, CDR1 is SSHAT and CDR2 is FNYEAQ (reference sequence). CDR3 DNA: TGTGCCAGCAGCGATTGGCTTAAGTGCCACAAAAGTCGGGCCAACGTCCTGACTTTC. Its protein is CASSDWLKCHKSRANVLTF.

The rearrangement links TRBV28 to TRBJ1-5; perhaps TRBD1 as D (6 bases). Germline V gene lookup returns CDR1 MDHEN and CDR2 SYDVKM. V was shortened by 8 bases and J by 4 bases, with 18 bases between the two germline ends. The CDR3 consists of 15 residues. The CDR3 DNA reads TGTGCCAGCTCACCTGCGGGCAGGGGAAATCAGCCCCAGCATTTT. The encoded protein is CASSPAGRGNQPQHF.

In its sample, this clone was seen a few times. The V call is TRBV6-5, the J call TRBJ2-7; TRBD2 might be the D (5 bases). The ends were cut back, 6 bases at V and 1 base at J, with 16 bases in the middle. In germline, CDR1 is MNHEY, CDR2 SVGAGI. The CDR3 totals 15 residues. The CDR3 region has the DNA TGTGCCAGCAGGCTTGGGCGTAGCGCTTCCTACGAGCAGTACTTC. Translated, it gives CASRLGRSASYEQYF.

This clone is medium-sized (0.01 to 0.1%). The chain is built from TRBV19 and TRBJ2-6; D is unresolved. Looked up from germline, CDR1 is LNHDA and CDR2 is SQIVND (reference sequence). Trimming removed 7 bases at V and 2 bases at J, with 9 bases between. The CDR3 sequence is 14 residues long. This chain's CDR3 is CASKVQTGANVLTF. In DNA, the CDR3 is TGTGCCAGTAAAGTACAGACTGGGGCCAACGTCCTGACTTTC.

This chain joins TRBV7-8 and TRBJ2-5, with TRBD1 matching over 7 bases. The DNA end lines up better with TRBJ2-7; the J call may be wrong. The germline gives CDR1 SGHVS, CDR2 FQNEAQ. The CDR3 runs to 22 residues. CDR3 in DNA: TGTGCCAGCAGCCCCGGGATACAAACTACTCTTAAACCGGGACAGTTTGCCTACGAGCAGTACTTC. This codes for CASSPGIQTTLKPGQFAYEQYF.

This clone has only a few counts. The J gene is TRBJ1-4, the V gene TRBV28, with a possible D match to TRBD1 (5 bases). The germline CDR1 and CDR2 sequences are MDHEN and SYDVKM. V was pared by 4 bases and J by 10 bases, with 19 bases between. The CDR3 is 15 residues long. The CDR3 DNA sequence: TGTGCCAGCAGTTCAGAAGCCCGAGGGGAGGGAAAACTGTTTTTT. Protein: CASSSEARGEGKLFF. Full variable domain (rest looked up from reference TRBV28 and TRBJ1-4): DVKVTQSSRYLVKRTGEKVFLECVQDMDHENMFWYRQDPGLGLRLIYFSYDVKMKEKGDIPEGYSVSREKKERFSLILESASTNQTSMYLCASSSEARGEGKLFFGSGTQLSVL.

V and J are TRBV29-1 and TRBJ1-2; D remains unclear. Germline-derived CDR1 and CDR2 are SQVTM and ANQGSEA. The CDR3 runs to 12 residues. Trimming shortened V by 0 bases and J by 5 bases, and 7 bases separated the two germline ends. CDR3 residues: CSVEEGSYGYTF. The CDR3, as DNA: TGCAGCGTTGAAGAGGGGAGTTATGGCTACACCTTC.

This clone was found a few times. The rearrangement links TRBV29-1 to TRBJ2-3; D perhaps matches TRBD1 (5 bases). The ends were cut back, 2 bases at V and 2 bases at J, with 11 bases in the middle. The CDR3 consists of 14 residues. Germline values: CDR1 SQVTM, CDR2 ANQGSEA. In DNA, the CDR3 is TGCAGCGTTGAAAGGGGCGGCCCCACAGATACGCAGTATTTT. It translates to CSVERGGPTDTQYF.

J is TRBJ2-3 and V is TRBV6-6; no clear D gene. The CDR3 consists of 11 residues. Germline-derived CDR1 and CDR2 are MNHNY and SVGAGI (reference sequence). Between the trimmed V and J ends, which lost 5 bases and 3 bases, there was a span of 3 bases. The CDR3 region is CASSRTDTQYF. DNA for the CDR3: TGTGCCAGCAGTCGGACAGATACGCAGTATTTT.

The chain recombines TRBV11-2 with TRBJ1-1; D unclear. Germline V lookup: CDR1 SGHAT, CDR2 FQNNGV. V lost 5 bases and J lost 6, with 13 bases in between. The CDR3 spans 13 residues. CDR3 in amino acids: CASSIRSLAEAFF. CDR3 DNA sequence: TGTGCCAGCAGCATACGGTCTTTAGCTGAAGCTTTCTTT.

The genes are TRBV6-5 and TRBJ1-1; 7 nucleotides match TRBD1. V lost 6 bases and J lost 6; bases outside the gene matches: 10. The germline V gene encodes CDR1 MNHEY and CDR2 SVGAGI. The CDR3 contains 14 residues. CDR3 amino acids: CASSGQVYGSEAFF. The CDR3 DNA reads TGTGCCAGCAGCGGACAGGTGTACGGCTCTGAAGCTTTCTTT.

V and J are TRBV2 and TRBJ2-3, with TRBD2 matching 16 bases. This CDR3 region has 17 residues. CDR1 and CDR2 (germline): SNHLY, FYNNEI. Trimming cost V 6 bases and J 4 bases; bases outside gene matches: 7. The CDR3: CASRFGGTSGGADTQYF. The CDR3 bases are TGTGCCAGCAGGTTCGGGGGGACTAGCGGGGGGGCAGATACGCAGTATTTT.